The T cell receptor beta chain under discussion was sequenced for a study of blood T cell repertoires in COVID-19. Study as a whole: Italy, Spain and the United States were the sources of the convalescent and acute COVID-19 samples. T cells, B-cell-depleted T cells, or PBMCs provided the cDNA or gDNA that served as material.

The V end lost 5 bases, the J end lost 13 bases, and 14 bases lay between the germline ends. The CDR3 extends over 12 amino acids. Germline values: CDR1 LNHDA, CDR2 SQIVND (reference sequence). Original processing notes: Reference gene primer amplification gave estimated nucleated cell counts. The protocol was immunoSEQ multiplex PCR, while the TCRdb copy is restricted to in-frame clones and leaves out a portion. V and J calls and clone size follow that table, whereas D and trimming were derived from the DNA. In the table there are 130,000 to 150,000 clones, 81% of which are singletons. What was sequenced was peripheral blood. The clonotype comes from a human donor with acute or convalescent COVID-19. The donor label of this sample is uncertain. V is TRBV19 and J is TRBJ2-2; D unclear. The CDR3 coding sequence is TGTGCCAGTAGTGCCGCTCCCTCTAGGCTGTTTTTT. This encodes CASSAAPSRLFF.